The rows below give T cell receptor beta chains drawn from one sample of a study of T cell responses to AZD1222 COVID-19 vaccine. Sequencing used immunoSEQ multiplex PCR; TCRdb keeps in-frame clones, though not all of them. The sample carries around 100,000 clones, nearly 90% recorded once. Sequenced material: peripheral blood, taken on day 0 of AZD1222 vaccination. The receptor source for this set is an adult in good health. The CDR3 runs from the conserved cysteine through the conserved F or W. The order of the fields is J gene, CDR3 length, V gene, CDR3 protein.

>TRBJ1-5|14|TRBV10-2
CASSGQLSNQPQHF
>TRBJ1-5|14|TRBV19
CASSIGDRVQPQHF
>TRBJ1-4|14|TRBV19
CASRRRDQIEKLFF
>TRBJ2-5|15|TRBV29-1
CSVGVPNASQETQYF
>TRBJ2-3|16|TRBV3-1/TRBV3-2
CASSILAGPSTDTQYF
>TRBJ2-6|16|TRBV7-9
CASRPGQNSGANVLTF
>TRBJ2-7|14|TRBV3-1/TRBV3-2
CASSQSTGVSEQYF
>TRBJ2-5|15|TRBV4-3
CASSQTGGPQETQYF
>TRBJ1-2|13|TRBV7-6
CASSLDGSYGYTF
>TRBJ2-3|14|TRBV2
CASRRGQTTDTQYF
>TRBJ1-5|15|TRBV27
CASRSGTTSNQPQHF
>TRBJ2-7|16|TRBV6-2/TRBV6-3
CASSLNGATRTYEQYF
>TRBJ2-3|13|TRBV7-2
CASTLTPTDTQYF
>TRBJ2-7|15|TRBV6-5
CASSSDRGKGYEQYF
>TRBJ1-5|13|TRBV27
CASSPSAVSLQHF
>TRBJ2-1|15|TRBV6-2/TRBV6-3
CASSSGGGPYNEQFF
>TRBJ2-1|15|TRBV7-2
CASSLGPRLRDEQFF
>TRBJ2-3|16|TRBV7-2
CASSLGLAVYTDTQYF
>TRBJ2-1|11|TRBV12-3/TRBV12-4
CASSRDNEQFF
>TRBJ2-3|14|TRBV4-1
CASSYMGTQRTQYF
>TRBJ1-2|16|TRBV7-2
CASSQGPGGPLYGYTF
>TRBJ1-4|16|TRBV3-1/TRBV3-2
CASSPGGGRGHEKLFF
>TRBJ2-7|16|TRBV6-2/TRBV6-3
CASSYWDRHGTYEQYF
>TRBJ1-2|14|TRBV11-2
CASSQTQGDNGYTF
>TRBJ1-5|15|TRBV5-1
CASSLEGYSNQPQHF
>TRBJ1-4|16|TRBV4-3
CASSQDRAAYNEKLFF
>TRBJ2-7|14|TRBV9
CASSPGQGGYEQYF
>TRBJ1-1|17|TRBV7-3
CASSKTGGRRGNTEAFF
>TRBJ1-2|15|TRBV4-3
CASSQDLGTDYGYTF
>TRBJ2-3|15|TRBV2
CASRLAGGSTDTQYF
>TRBJ2-5|18|TRBV7-3
CASSLKTQSGGAEETQYF
>TRBJ1-2|12|TRBV12-3/TRBV12-4
CASTSAEYGYTF
>TRBJ1-5|15|TRBV7-2
CASSQTGQPNQPQHF
>TRBJ1-5|11|TRBV5-4
CASRVNQPQHF
>TRBJ2-7|14|TRBV7-9
CASSISGGSYEQYF
>TRBJ1-3|12|TRBV10-3
CAISETGNTIYF
>TRBJ2-2|11|TRBV12-3/TRBV12-4
CASGKEGELFF
>TRBJ2-5|14|TRBV7-3
CASSLNSGEETQYF
>TRBJ2-7|12|TRBV27
CASSAGGGEQYF
>TRBJ2-3|16|TRBV6-5
CASSSTSGTGTDTQYF
>TRBJ2-7|15|TRBV5-8
CASSFDPGTEYEQYF
>TRBJ2-3|15|TRBV7-8
CASSLLAGGTDTQYF
>TRBJ1-6|14|TRBV4-3
CASSLGPPGQGLHF
>TRBJ2-7|17|TRBV6-2/TRBV6-3
CASSYTLILAASGEQYF
>TRBJ1-6|16|TRBV3-1/TRBV3-2
CASSQEWAGSISPLHF
>TRBJ1-1|13|TRBV10-1
CASSVRGPNEAFF
>TRBJ1-1|17|TRBV7-8
CASSRGRGGAKNTEAFF
>TRBJ2-2|16|TRBV4-2
CASSQDLPLETGELFF
>TRBJ1-5|14|TRBV19
CASSILGSNQPQHF
>TRBJ1-5|15|TRBV27
CASSFQGGGNQPQHF
>TRBJ2-2|16|TRBV4-1
CASSPISGGSTGELFF
>TRBJ1-6|17|TRBV15
CATSRGGASSYNSPLHF
>TRBJ2-7|17|TRBV5-6
CASSLKTGTQARYEQYF
>TRBJ1-2|14|TRBV27
CASSSPGLGYGYTF
>TRBJ2-2|14|TRBV7-2
CASTGTVNTGELFF
>TRBJ1-4|14|TRBV6-6
CASSGSVIGEKLFF
>TRBJ1-5|13|TRBV2
CASSRDRDQPQHF